This passage covers 25 T cell receptor beta chains from one sample sequenced in a study of shared clonotypes between healthy human individuals. The table came from immunoSEQ multiplex PCR; TCRdb's copy has only in-frame clones and leaves some out. This sample yields roughly 1,500,000 clones, of which 95% to 99% are seen a single time; approximately 0.45% belongs to the top ten. Source material: naive CD4+ T cells sorted from blood. Subset specified: CD45RA+ positively selected. The source is a man aged 25 to 40 in good health.

The chain joins TRBV27 to TRBJ1-5, with D possibly TRBD1 on 5 matching bases. Per germline, CDR1 MNHEY and CDR2 SMNVEV (reference sequence). The CDR3 sequence is 13 residues long. The V gene lost 6 bases and the J gene lost 2 bases, with 8 bases spanning the gap. CDR3 nucleotide sequence: TGTGCCAGCAGCAGGGTGGGCAATCAGCCCCAGCATTTT. It codes for CASSRVGNQPQHF.

In the case of this clone: Just one base apart from a much larger clone, this may be a read error. The same CDR3 arises from other DNA sequences in this sample as well. For the CDR3, the DNA is TGTGCCAGCAGCTTTAGCACAGATACGCAGTATTTT. This gives the protein CASSFSTDTQYF. V usage is TRBV7-9 and J usage is TRBJ2-3; D not certain. The CDR3 contains 12 residues. The germline CDR1 and CDR2 sequences are SEHNR and FQNEAQ (reference sequence). V was clipped by 3 bases and J by 0 bases, with 1 base between them. Complete variable domain (other parts from reference TRBV7-9 and TRBJ2-3): DTGVSQNPRHKITKRGQNVTFRCDPISEHNRLYWYRQTLGQGPEFLTYFQNEAQLEKSRLLSDRFSAERPKGSFSTLEIQRTEQGDSAMYLCASSFSTDTQYFGPGTRLTVL.

CDR3 DNA sequence: TGTGCCAGCCGATCTCTCGGGGCCCCCAACACCATATATTTT. Its translation: CASRSLGAPNTIYF. This chain joins TRBV27 and TRBJ1-3, with D possibly being TRBD1 (5 bases). The CDR3 extends over 14 amino acids. V shed 8 bases and J shed 7 bases, with 18 bases lying between them. Germline V gives CDR1 MNHEY, CDR2 SMNVEV (reference sequence).

The V call is TRBV30, the J call TRBJ2-3; D is unresolved. Trimming removed 2 bases at V and 1 base at J, with 10 bases between. Germline lookup yields CDR1 GTSNPN and CDR2 SVGIG (reference sequence). This CDR3 has 14 amino acids. The CDR3 loop reads CAWSIDTGTDTQYF. CDR3 DNA: TGTGCCTGGAGTATAGATACGGGCACAGATACGCAGTATTTT.

The chain employs TRBV15 and TRBJ1-2, with 7 bases that match TRBD1. The germline V gene encodes CDR1 LNHNV and CDR2 YYDKDF (reference sequence). The length of the CDR3 is 14 residues. The trim removed 3 bases at V and 8 bases at J, leaving 9 bases unmatched. The CDR3, as DNA: TGTGCCACCAGCAGCGCAGGGGGTATTGGGGGCTACACCTTC. Translating it yields CATSSAGGIGGYTF.

The rearrangement joins TRBV7-2 to TRBJ2-1; 14 bases fit TRBD2. Losses at the gene ends were 5 bases for V and 4 bases for J; bases not matched to a gene: 10. The CDR3 is 18 residues long. Germline V gene data show CDR1 as SGHTA and CDR2 as FQGNSA. The CDR3 loop reads CASSPVGLAGVAYNEQFF. The CDR3 DNA sequence: TGTGCCAGCAGCCCTGTGGGACTAGCGGGAGTGGCATACAATGAGCAGTTCTTC.

V usage is TRBV12-5 and J usage is TRBJ2-7; a weak D match, TRBD2 (6 bases). Trimming took 1 base from V and 2 from J, leaving 15 bases between them. This CDR3 is 16 amino acids long. Germline V gene sequence: CDR1 LGHNT, CDR2 FRNRAP. CDR3 in DNA: TGTGCTAGTGGTTTGGGGACCGGGACTGTCCCCTACGAGCAGTACTTC. Translated: CASGLGTGTVPYEQYF. The full variable domain, rest sourced from reference TRBV12-5 and TRBJ2-7, is DARVTQTPRHKVTEMGQEVTMRCQPILGHNTVFWYRQTMMQGLELLAYFRNRAPLDDSGMPKDRFSAEMPDATLATLKIQPSEPRDSAVYFCASGLGTGTVPYEQYFGPGTRLTVT.

The CDR3 reads CATSRGTGTSGRYEQYF. The CDR3 DNA is TGTGCCACCAGCAGAGGAACCGGGACTAGCGGGAGATACGAGCAGTACTTC. This chain uses TRBV15 with TRBJ2-7; TRBD2 matches 14 bases. V gave up 1 base and J gave up 4 bases; unmatched junction bases: 6. This CDR3 is built from 17 residues. The germline gives CDR1 LNHNV, CDR2 YYDKDF (reference sequence).

The V gene is TRBV19, the J gene TRBJ1-2, with 8 bases lining up with TRBD1. V dropped 1 base and J dropped 6; count of bases not matched to a gene: 7. The CDR3 extends over 15 amino acids. CDR1 and CDR2 (germline): LNHDA, SQIVND (reference sequence). CDR3 protein: CASSIVRTGSDGYTF. The CDR3 DNA follows: TGTGCCAGTAGTATAGTCCGGACAGGGTCCGATGGCTACACCTTC.

The rearrangement links TRBV4-2 to TRBJ2-7; possibly TRBD1 or TRBD2 for D (5 bases each). The CDR3 has 16 amino acids. Trimming pared 2 bases from V and 0 bases from J, leaving 14 bases between. Germline V gene sequence: CDR1 LGHNA, CDR2 YNFKEQ. The chain's CDR3 is CASSQTGGLSSYEQYF. CDR3 nucleotides: TGTGCCAGCAGCCAAACAGGAGGTCTAAGCTCCTACGAGCAGTACTTC.

Notes on this clone: At the DNA level, this CDR3 is encoded by other sequences in the same sample as well. The V call is TRBV11-2, the J call TRBJ2-1, with TRBD2 matching over 8 bases. This CDR3 is 12 amino acids long. J lost 10 bases, V lost 5 bases, and 4 bases had no gene match. CDR1 is SGHAT and CDR2 is FQNNGV in the germline V gene. The CDR3 nucleotides read TGTGCCAGCAGCCTAGCGGGCGGCGAGCAGTTCTTC. Translating gives CASSLAGGEQFF.

This clone was seen only a few times. The chain has TRBV5-4 and TRBJ2-2; D not certain. This CDR3 has 13 amino acids. The germline gives CDR1 SGHNT, CDR2 YYREEE (reference sequence). The V end was cut by 2 bases, the J end by 1 base, with 3 bases between. This CDR3 is CASSLKNTGELFF. CDR3 nucleotides: TGTGCCAGCAGCTTAAAGAACACCGGGGAGCTGTTTTTT.

This chain links TRBV27 with TRBJ2-4; the match to TRBD1 covers 8 bases. Trimming took 7 bases from V and 4 from J; bases not matched to a gene: 12. This CDR3 has 16 amino acids. Germline V gives CDR1 MNHEY, CDR2 SMNVEV (reference sequence). The CDR3 here is CASTQRAGGSKNIQYF. CDR3 nucleotide sequence: TGTGCCAGCACCCAAAGGGCAGGGGGCTCGAAAAACATTCAGTACTTC.

The chain links TRBV28 to TRBJ2-1; D gene unclear. This CDR3 contains 12 residues. Germline CDR1 reads MDHEN; CDR2 reads SYDVKM. Trimming took 6 bases from V and 6 from J, leaving 9 bases between them. The CDR3 reads CASSAPGNEQFF. CDR3 DNA sequence: TGTGCCAGCAGCGCCCCCGGCAATGAGCAGTTCTTC.

The V call is TRBV27, the J call TRBJ1-2; the D gene is possibly TRBD1 (5 bases). Germline CDR1 reads MNHEY; CDR2 reads SMNVEV (reference sequence). V was pared by 2 bases and J by 1 base, with 17 bases between. This CDR3 comprises 17 residues. CDR3 DNA sequence: TGTGCCAGCAGTTTAAACCCGGGGACTGAAAGTAACTATGGCTACACCTTC. Residues: CASSLNPGTESNYGYTF.

The chain links TRBV19 to TRBJ2-1; D unclear. Trimming pared 1 base from V and 7 bases from J, leaving 8 bases between. The germline V gene has CDR1 LNHDA and CDR2 SQIVND (reference sequence). The CDR3 is made up of 13 amino acids. CDR3 bases: TGTGCCAGTAGTATAGCCCGTAGGAATGAGCAGTTCTTC. It yields the protein CASSIARRNEQFF.

V gene TRBV7-8 combines with J gene TRBJ1-4; the D gene is possibly TRBD1 (6 bases). This CDR3 comprises 18 residues. Germline CDR1 SGHVS, CDR2 FQNEAQ. Trimming took 1 base from V and 0 from J, leaving 15 bases between them. In DNA, the CDR3 is TGTGCCAGCAGCTTAGAGTTTGCGGGGGCTGCAACTAATGAAAAACTGTTTTTT. This sequence encodes CASSLEFAGAATNEKLFF.

The chain is built from TRBV7-9 and TRBJ2-2; 8 bases are shared with TRBD2. V was pared by 8 bases and J by 1 base, with 9 bases of the junction left unmatched. Germline V gene lookup returns CDR1 SEHNR and CDR2 FQNEAQ (reference sequence). The CDR3 consists of 16 residues. The CDR3 nucleotides are TGTGCCAGCCGGGTCCGGCTAGCGGGGAACACCGGGGAGCTGTTTTTT. This sequence encodes CASRVRLAGNTGELFF.

The sample holds one count of this clone. The chain combines TRBV7-6 with TRBJ2-4; the D gene is possibly TRBD2 (5 bases). Germline assignment: CDR1 SGHVS and CDR2 FNYEAQ. Trimming removed 5 bases from V and 9 bases from J, with 11 bases in between. CDR3 length: 12 amino acids. The DNA of the CDR3 is TGTGCCAGCAGCCCCCGCGAGGGCATTCAGTACTTC. Translating gives CASSPREGIQYF. Using reference TRBV7-6 and TRBJ2-4 for the parts outside the CDR3, the full variable domain is GAGVSQSPRYKVTKRGQDVALRCDPISGHVSLYWYRQALGQGPEFLTYFNYEAQQDKSGLPNDRFSAERPEGSISTLTIQRTEQRDSAMYRCASSPREGIQYFGAGTRLSVL.

This sequence joins TRBV6-5 and TRBJ2-7; 9 positions match TRBD1. CDR3 length: 15 residues. Germline-derived CDR1 and CDR2 are MNHEY and SVGAGI. V was clipped by 0 bases and J by 3 bases; unmatched bases: 3. This CDR3 is CASSYSPGQGYEQYF. The DNA of the CDR3 is TGTGCCAGCAGTTACTCGCCGGGACAGGGCTACGAGCAGTACTTC.

This clone was counted once. The CDR3 sequence: CASRTEFTGELFF. CDR3 DNA: TGTGCCAGCCGGACAGAATTCACCGGGGAGCTGTTTTTT. The rearrangement uses TRBV7-6 and TRBJ2-2; D is possibly TRBD1 (6 bases). CDR1 and CDR2 from the germline V gene are SGHVS and FNYEAQ. The CDR3 length is 13 residues. The V and J ends lost 8 bases and 4 bases respectively, with 11 bases between them.

The sample holds one count of this clone. This chain uses TRBV28 with TRBJ2-2; D possibly matches TRBD1 or TRBD2 (8 bases each). The CDR3 loop spans 20 amino acids. V lost 2 bases to trimming and J lost 1 base, with 23 bases between them. Germline CDR1 is MDHEN and CDR2 is SYDVKM. In DNA form, the CDR3 reads TGTGCCAGCAGTTTAGCCAGGGGGCGGACGGGAGGGCTGAACACCGGGGAGCTGTTTTTT. As protein: CASSLARGRTGGLNTGELFF.

The chain joins TRBV10-1 to TRBJ2-2, with D uncertain. Trimming shortened V by 0 bases and J by 4 bases, and 6 bases separated the two germline ends. The CDR3 length is 14 residues. Germline values: CDR1 WNHNN, CDR2 SYGVQD (reference sequence). This CDR3 reads CASSESRPTGELFF. CDR3 DNA: TGCGCCAGCAGTGAGTCGAGGCCCACCGGGGAGCTGTTTTTT.

A note on this clone: One end of the junction fails to match germline, which may point to a read error. This sequence joins TRBV6-1 and TRBJ2-7; 9 nucleotides line up with TRBD1. This CDR3 spans 15 amino acids. Germline CDR1 reads MNHNS; CDR2 reads SASEGT. CDR3 loop: CASSGGTGPSRGHFF. DNA of the CDR3: TGTGCCAGCAGTGGCGGGACAGGGCCGAGTCGTGGGCACTTCTTC.

V and J are TRBV6-5 and TRBJ1-1, with a weak D call TRBD1 (5 bases). The CDR3 totals 14 residues. Trimming stripped 3 bases from V and 10 bases from J, with 18 bases between. CDR1 MNHEY and CDR2 SVGAGI come from the germline V gene. CDR3 protein: CASSYGSVGGSAFF. The CDR3 DNA reads TGTGCCAGCAGTTATGGATCCGTCGGGGGATCAGCTTTCTTT.